There are a few counts of the clone carrying this T cell receptor beta chain. Its antigen is unidentified. It was with a sample-barcoded 5' primer and a J-beta primer mix that a second PCR of roughly 7 to 12 cycles was run. Each CDR3 protein gets one entry after TCRdb re-called the 5' RACE reads with MiXCR. The table has 550,000 to 700,000 distinct CDR3 sequences, roughly 29% seen once. The entry originates in a study of blood T cells in healthy people across ages. Study-wide results and limits: As naive T cell percentage varied, TCR beta diversity correlated strongly with it.

The origin of this receptor is a woman in her seventies in good health. Sequenced: blood.

The CDR3 sequence is CASSHGQGYEQFF. CDR3 DNA: TGTGCCAGCAGCCACGGACAGGGGTATGAGCAGTTCTTC. The rearrangement uses TRBV7-2 and TRBJ2-1; 9 nucleotides match TRBD1. The ends lost 5 bases at V and 8 bases at J; junction bases unmatched: 4. The CDR3 loop spans 13 amino acids. Germline CDR1 reads SGHTA; CDR2 reads FQGNSA.